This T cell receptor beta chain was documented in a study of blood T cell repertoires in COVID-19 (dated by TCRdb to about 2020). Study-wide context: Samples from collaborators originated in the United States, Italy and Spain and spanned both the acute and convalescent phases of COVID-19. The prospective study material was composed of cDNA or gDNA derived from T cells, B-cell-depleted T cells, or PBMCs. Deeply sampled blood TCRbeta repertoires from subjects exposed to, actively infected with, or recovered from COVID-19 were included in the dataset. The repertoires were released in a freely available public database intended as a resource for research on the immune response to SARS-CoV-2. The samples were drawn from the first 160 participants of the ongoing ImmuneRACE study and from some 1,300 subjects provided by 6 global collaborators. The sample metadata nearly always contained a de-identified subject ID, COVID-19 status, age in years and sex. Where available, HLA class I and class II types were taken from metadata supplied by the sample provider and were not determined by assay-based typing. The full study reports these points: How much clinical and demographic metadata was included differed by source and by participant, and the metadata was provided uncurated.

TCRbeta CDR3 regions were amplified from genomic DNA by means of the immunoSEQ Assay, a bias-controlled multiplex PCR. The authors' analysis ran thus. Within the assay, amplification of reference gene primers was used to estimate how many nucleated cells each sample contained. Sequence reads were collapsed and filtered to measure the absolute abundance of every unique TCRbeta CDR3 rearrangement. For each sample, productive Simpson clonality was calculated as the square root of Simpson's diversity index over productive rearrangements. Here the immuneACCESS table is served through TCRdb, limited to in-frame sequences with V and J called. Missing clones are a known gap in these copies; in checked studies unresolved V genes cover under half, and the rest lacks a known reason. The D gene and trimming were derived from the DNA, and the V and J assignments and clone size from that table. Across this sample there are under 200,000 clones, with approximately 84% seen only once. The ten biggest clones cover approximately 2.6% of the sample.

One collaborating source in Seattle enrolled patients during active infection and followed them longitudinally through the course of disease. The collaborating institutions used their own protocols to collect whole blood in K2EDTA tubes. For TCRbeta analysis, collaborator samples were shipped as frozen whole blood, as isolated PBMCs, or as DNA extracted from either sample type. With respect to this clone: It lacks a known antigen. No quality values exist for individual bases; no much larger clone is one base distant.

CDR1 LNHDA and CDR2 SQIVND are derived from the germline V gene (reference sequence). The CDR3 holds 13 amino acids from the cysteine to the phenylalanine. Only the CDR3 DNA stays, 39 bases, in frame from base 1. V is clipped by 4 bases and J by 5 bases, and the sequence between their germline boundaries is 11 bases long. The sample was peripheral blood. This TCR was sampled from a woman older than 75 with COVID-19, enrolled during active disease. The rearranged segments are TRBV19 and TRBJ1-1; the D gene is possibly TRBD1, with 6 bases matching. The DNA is TGTGCCAGTAGTAAGGGGGTGGAAACTGAAGCTTTCTTT. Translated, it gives CASSKGVETEAFF.